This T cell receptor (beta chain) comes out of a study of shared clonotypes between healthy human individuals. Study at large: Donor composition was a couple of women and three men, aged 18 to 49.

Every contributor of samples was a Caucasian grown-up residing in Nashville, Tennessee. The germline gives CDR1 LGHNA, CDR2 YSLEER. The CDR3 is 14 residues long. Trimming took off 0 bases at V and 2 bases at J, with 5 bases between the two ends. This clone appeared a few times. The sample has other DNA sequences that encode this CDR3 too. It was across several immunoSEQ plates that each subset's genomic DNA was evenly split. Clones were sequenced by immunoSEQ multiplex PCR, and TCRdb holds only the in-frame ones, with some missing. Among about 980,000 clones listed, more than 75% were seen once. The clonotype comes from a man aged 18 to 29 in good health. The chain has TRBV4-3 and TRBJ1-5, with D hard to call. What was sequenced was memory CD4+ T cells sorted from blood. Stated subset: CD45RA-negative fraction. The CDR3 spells CASSQDMGNQPQHF. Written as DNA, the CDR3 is TGCGCCAGCAGCCAAGACATGGGCAATCAGCCCCAGCATTTT.